The 20 T cell receptor beta chains below come from one sample, sequenced in a study of T cells in Graves' hyperthyroidism and ophthalmopathy. The source material, RNA transcripts, was used to amplify TCR beta CDR3 regions. HTBI primers drove first-round RT-PCR of the TCR CDR3. Each CDR3 protein gets one entry after TCRdb re-called the multiplex PCR reads with MiXCR. The table has roughly 570,000 distinct CDR3 sequences, about 45% seen once. Material for sequencing was peripheral blood or thyroid tissue (not recorded which). These receptors all come from a woman under 30 with Graves' hyperthyroidism.

Many counts were recorded for this clonotype. The chain recombines TRBV2 with TRBJ2-6; D gene uncertain. The CDR3 has 14 residues. V lost 6 bases to trimming and J lost 0 bases, with 6 bases between them. Germline CDR1 is SNHLY and CDR2 is FYNNEI. The CDR3 DNA sequence: TGTGCCAGCAGAAACACCTCTGGGGCCAACGTCCTGACTTTC. It codes for CASRNTSGANVLTF.

CDR3: CASSREGSYEQYF. The CDR3 DNA reads as TGTGCCAGCAGCCGAGAAGGCTCCTACGAGCAGTACTTC. The chain carries TRBV7-6 and TRBJ2-7; D remains ambiguous. The CDR3 contains 13 residues. CDR1 and CDR2 (germline): SGHVS, FNYEAQ. V lost 5 bases to trimming and J lost 0 bases, with 8 bases between them.

As regards this clonotype: A clone one base away is much larger, so this may be a read error. The chain has TRBV14 and TRBJ1-1; 9 bases are shared with TRBD1. Germline V gene lookup returns CDR1 SGHDN and CDR2 FVKESK. The CDR3 consists of 15 residues. The CDR3: CASSQLTGGNTEASF. DNA of the CDR3: TGTGCCAGCAGCCAGTTGACAGGGGGGAACACTGAAGCTTCCTTT.

The chain carries TRBV5-6 and TRBJ2-5; tentative D call: TRBD1 (6 bases). The ends were cut back, 1 base at V and 5 bases at J, with 12 bases in the middle. The V gene's germline CDR1 is SGHDT and CDR2 YYEEEE. This CDR3 spans 14 amino acids. The CDR3 sequence: CASSLPQGGETQYF. CDR3 sequence (DNA): TGTGCCAGCAGCTTGCCACAGGGCGGGGAGACCCAGTACTTC.

This chain uses TRBV27 with TRBJ2-7, with a tentative D call TRBD2 (5 bases). Germline V gene data show CDR1 as MNHEY and CDR2 as SMNVEV (reference sequence). There are 14 residues in the CDR3. The CDR3 loop is CRIKRARHSYEQYF. DNA for the CDR3: TGTAGGATCAAGAGGGCTAGACACTCCTACGAGCAGTACTTC.

This clonotype was observed many times. The chain combines TRBV9 with TRBJ2-7; the match to TRBD2 covers 10 bases. The germline V gene has CDR1 SGDLS and CDR2 YYNGEE. V shed 3 bases and J 5 bases; nucleotides not matched to a gene: 11. The CDR3 runs to 16 residues. The DNA for the CDR3 is TGTGCCAGCAGCGCCCAACCGGGACTAGCGAGCCACGAGCAGTACTTC. Protein: CASSAQPGLASHEQYF.

V gene TRBV25-1 combines with J gene TRBJ1-1; 7 nucleotides match TRBD1. V gave up 6 bases and J gave up 5 bases; unmatched junction bases: 12. There are 15 residues in the CDR3. CDR1 is MGHDK and CDR2 is SYGVNS in the germline V gene. CDR3: CASSTYRGGKTEAFF. The DNA of the CDR3 is TGTGCCAGCAGCACCTACAGGGGAGGAAAAACTGAAGCTTTCTTT.

The sample holds a few counts of this clonotype. In DNA form, the CDR3 reads TGTGCCAGCAGCTCCCCCCGGGGGTTCAATCAGCCCCAGCATTTT. Translation: CASSSPRGFNQPQHF. The rearrangement joins TRBV12-3 or TRBV12-4 to TRBJ1-5, with a weak D call TRBD1 (5 bases). V lost 6 bases and J lost 3, with 15 bases in between. This CDR3 has 15 amino acids.

To note about this clonotype: This may stem from a read error, because a much larger clone lies one nucleotide away. The chain is built from TRBV24-1 and TRBJ1-3; no clear D gene. V was cut by 6 bases and J by 8 bases, with 13 bases left in between. CDR3 length equals 13 residues. CDR1 and CDR2 (germline): KGHDR, SFDVKD. The CDR3 sequence is CATSRAGEDTIYF. The CDR3 bases are TGTGCCACCAGTCGGGCCGGGGAAGACACCATATATTTT.

CDR3 bases: TGTGCCAGCAGCTTAGGGTCAGGGGGTTCGAGTGAAAAACTGTTTTTT. It encodes CASSLGSGGSSEKLFF. The rearrangement links TRBV7-9 to TRBJ1-4, with 7 bases identical to TRBD1. The CDR3 has 16 amino acids. V shed 1 base and J 7 bases; nucleotides not matched to a gene: 9. The V gene's germline CDR1 is SEHNR and CDR2 FQNEAQ (reference sequence).

The table lists this clonotype with many counts. The genes are TRBV20-1 and TRBJ2-2, with no clear D. CDR1 and CDR2 (germline): DFQATT, SNEGSKA (reference sequence). CDR3 length: 13 residues. The V end was cut by 5 bases, the J end by 5 bases, with 12 bases between. Written as DNA, the CDR3 is TGCAGTGCTCATCAAGTCCTTACCGGGGAGCTGTTTTTT. This sequence encodes CSAHQVLTGELFF.

This clonotype was found many times. This sequence joins TRBV11-2 and TRBJ2-7, with D possibly being TRBD1 (5 bases). Germline V lookup: CDR1 SGHAT, CDR2 FQNNGV. CDR3 size: 13 residues. The V and J ends lost 3 bases and 4 bases respectively, with 10 bases between them. The CDR3 loop reads CASSFDRPYEQYF. CDR3 sequence (DNA): TGTGCCAGCAGCTTCGACAGACCATACGAGCAGTACTTC.

At least ten counts were recorded for this clonotype. CDR3 protein: CASSHSWGRPLEQYF. The DNA of the CDR3 is TGTGCCAGCAGCCATTCCTGGGGACGGCCCCTCGAGCAGTACTTC. The rearrangement uses TRBV4-2 and TRBJ2-7; D possibly matches TRBD1 or TRBD2 (5 bases each). The CDR3 runs to 15 residues. Between the trimmed V and J ends, which lost 3 bases and 6 bases, there was a span of 18 bases. Germline V lookup: CDR1 LGHNA, CDR2 YNFKEQ.

The rearrangement joins TRBV24-1 to TRBJ2-1; D may be TRBD1 (6 bases). The V gene lost 4 bases and the J gene lost 0 bases, with 15 bases spanning the gap. This CDR3 has 17 residues. Germline CDR1 and CDR2: KGHDR and SFDVKD. DNA of the CDR3: TGTGCCACCAGTGACCCTGGACAGATGAGCTCCTACAATGAGCAGTTCTTC. It specifies CATSDPGQMSSYNEQFF.

This clonotype has ten or more counts. The chain has TRBV10-1 and TRBJ1-1; TRBD1 matches 7 bases. From germline, CDR1 is WNHNN and CDR2 SYGVQD (reference sequence). The V and J ends lost 11 bases and 1 base, in that order; junction bases with no gene match: 7. The CDR3 covers 13 residues. The CDR3 DNA reads as TGCGCCGGGGGAGGGGGCGAGAACACTGAAGCTTTCTTT. This translates into CAGGGGENTEAFF.

The chain uses TRBV29-1 and TRBJ2-7, with D possibly matching TRBD1 (6 bases). Germline CDR1 reads SQVTM; CDR2 reads ANQGSEA. Trimming took 8 bases from V and 5 from J, leaving 16 bases between them. The CDR3 spans 12 residues. CDR3 region: CSLEGRGDEQYF. The CDR3 DNA is TGCAGCTTAGAAGGCAGGGGTGACGAGCAGTACTTC.

This chain links TRBV27 with TRBJ2-7; unclear D gene. Deletions cut 6 bases from V and 12 bases from J, with 18 bases between. CDR1 MNHEY and CDR2 SMNVEV come from the germline V gene (reference sequence). CDR3 length: 12 residues. The CDR3 protein is CASRLTVSSLYF. DNA for the CDR3: TGTGCCAGCAGATTAACAGTGAGTAGTCTGTACTTC.

V and J are TRBV19 and TRBJ1-2, with D perhaps matching TRBD1 (5 bases). Germline lookup yields CDR1 LNHDA and CDR2 SQIVND (reference sequence). V lost 4 bases and J lost 0, with 12 bases in between. This CDR3 spans 15 amino acids. The CDR3 is CASSTAEGANYGYTF. CDR3 coding DNA: TGTGCCAGTAGTACCGCGGAAGGGGCTAACTATGGCTACACCTTC.

This clonotype occurred many times. The chain employs TRBV29-1 and TRBJ1-4, with D possibly matching TRBD1 (5 bases). CDR1 and CDR2 (germline): SQVTM, ANQGSEA. CDR3 size: 13 residues. Trimming stripped 6 bases from V and 7 bases from J, with 15 bases between. In nucleotides, the CDR3 is TGCAGCGTGGAGGGACCCGATGGTGAAAAACTGTTTTTT. Translation: CSVEGPDGEKLFF.

The V and J genes are TRBV7-2 and TRBJ2-6, with D perhaps TRBD2 (5 bases). The V gene's germline CDR1 is SGHTA and CDR2 FQGNSA. This CDR3 is 18 amino acids long. Deletions cut 0 bases from V and 4 bases from J, with 16 bases between. CDR3 in amino acids: CASSLANSGRGGANVLTF. The CDR3 nucleotides are TGTGCCAGCAGCTTAGCTAACTCGGGAAGAGGCGGGGCCAACGTCCTGACTTTC.